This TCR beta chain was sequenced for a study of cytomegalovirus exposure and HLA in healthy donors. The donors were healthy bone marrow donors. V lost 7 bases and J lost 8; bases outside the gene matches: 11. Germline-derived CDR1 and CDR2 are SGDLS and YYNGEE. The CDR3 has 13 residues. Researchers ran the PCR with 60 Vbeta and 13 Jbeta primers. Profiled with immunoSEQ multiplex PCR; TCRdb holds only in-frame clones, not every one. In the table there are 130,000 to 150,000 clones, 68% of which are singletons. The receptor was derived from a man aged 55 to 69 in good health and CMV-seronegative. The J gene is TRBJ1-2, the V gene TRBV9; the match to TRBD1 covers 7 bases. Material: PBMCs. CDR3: CASWSGQVEGYTF. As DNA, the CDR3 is TGTGCCAGCTGGTCTGGACAGGTGGAGGGCTACACCTTC.